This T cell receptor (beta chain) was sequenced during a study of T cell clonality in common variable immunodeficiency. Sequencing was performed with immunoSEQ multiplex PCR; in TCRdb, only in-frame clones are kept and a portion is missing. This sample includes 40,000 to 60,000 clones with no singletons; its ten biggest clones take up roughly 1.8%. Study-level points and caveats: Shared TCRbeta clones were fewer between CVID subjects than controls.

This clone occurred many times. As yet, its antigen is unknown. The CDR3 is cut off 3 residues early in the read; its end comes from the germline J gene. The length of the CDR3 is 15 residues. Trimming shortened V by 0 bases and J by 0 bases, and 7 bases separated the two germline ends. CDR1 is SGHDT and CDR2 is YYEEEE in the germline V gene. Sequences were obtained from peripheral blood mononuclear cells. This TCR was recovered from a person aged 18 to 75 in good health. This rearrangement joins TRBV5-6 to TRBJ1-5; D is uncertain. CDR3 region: CASSLGRYSNQPQHF. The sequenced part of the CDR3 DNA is TGTGCCAGCAGCTTGGGCAGGTATAGCAATCAGCCC.